This TCR beta chain was found in a study of blood T cell repertoires in COVID-19. Study-level information: Researchers got acute and convalescent COVID-19 samples from the United States, Italy and Spain. In each case, the material was cDNA or gDNA derived from T cells, B-cell-depleted T cells, or PBMCs.

Using immunoSEQ multiplex PCR, the repertoire was profiled, and TCRdb retains in-frame clones only, with some absent. The table lists 450,000 to 500,000 clones, around 85% of them singletons, with approximately 8.3% in the top ten. This CDR3 contains 14 residues. V dropped 6 bases and J dropped 0 bases, with 11 bases sitting between them. Germline V lookup: CDR1 MNHNY, CDR2 SVGAGI (reference sequence). Researchers sorted participants into cohorts using their self-reported clinical history. Before being deemed recovered, Cohort 3 donors had two negative PCRs, clearance, or symptom resolution. Sequencing was performed on PBMCs or T cells enriched from blood (not recorded which). The chain uses TRBV6-6 and TRBJ1-1; D perhaps matches TRBD1 (6 bases). This TCR was sampled from a woman aged 55-70 years who had recovered from COVID-19. CDR3 amino acids: CASSQRGMNTEAFF. Here the CDR3 DNA reads TGTGCCAGCAGCCAGAGGGGGATGAACACTGAAGCTTTCTTT.